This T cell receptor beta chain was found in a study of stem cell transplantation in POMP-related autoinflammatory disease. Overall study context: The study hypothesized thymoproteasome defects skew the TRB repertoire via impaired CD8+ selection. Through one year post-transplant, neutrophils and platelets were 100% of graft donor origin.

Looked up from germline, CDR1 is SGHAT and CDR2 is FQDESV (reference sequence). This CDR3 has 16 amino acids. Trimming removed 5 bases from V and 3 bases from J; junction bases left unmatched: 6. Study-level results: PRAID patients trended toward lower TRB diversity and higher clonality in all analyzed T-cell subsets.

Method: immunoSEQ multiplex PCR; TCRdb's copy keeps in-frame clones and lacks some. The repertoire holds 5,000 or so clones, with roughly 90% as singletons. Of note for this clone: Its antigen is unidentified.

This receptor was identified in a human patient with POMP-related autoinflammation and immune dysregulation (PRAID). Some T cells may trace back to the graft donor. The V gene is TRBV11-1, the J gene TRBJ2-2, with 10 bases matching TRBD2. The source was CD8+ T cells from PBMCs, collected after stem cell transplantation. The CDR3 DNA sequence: TGTGCCAGCAGCAAGCGGGAGGGCTTTGACACCGGGGAGCTGTTTTTT. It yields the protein CASSKREGFDTGELFF.